This TCR beta chain comes out of a study of cytomegalovirus exposure and HLA in healthy donors. Overall study context: For the approximately 360 genotyped donors, over 80% fell within the Caucasian-associated ancestry cluster. Study results and caveats: In a later analysis, a genetic analysis reported fewer productive-TCR N-insertions in an Asian-associated ancestry cluster than the cohort average.

On this clone: As yet, its antigen is unknown.

The PCR used 60 Vbeta and 13 Jbeta primers. Here immunoSEQ multiplex PCR was the method, and the copy in TCRdb shows in-frame clones only, minus some. The table records 95,000 to 150,000 clones, around four fifths of them present only once. Germline loops: CDR1 GTSNPN, CDR2 SVGIG (reference sequence). V lost 8 bases to trimming and J lost 4 bases, with 17 bases between them. This CDR3 has 13 amino acids. The rearrangement uses TRBV30 and TRBJ1-1; D is perhaps TRBD1 (6 bases). Specimen: PBMCs. The sequence was collected from a man aged 55-75 years in good health and CMV-seropositive. In DNA, the CDR3 is TGTGCCCGAGGAGGCGTAGGGGGCACTGAAGCTTTCTTT. Translation: CARGGVGGTEAFF. The full variable domain, with the rest looked up from reference TRBV30 and TRBJ1-1, is SQTIHQWPATLVQPVGSPLSLECTVEGTSNPNLYWYRQAAGRGLQLLFYSVGIGQISSEVPQNLSASRPQDRQFILSSKKLLLSDSGFYLCARGGVGGTEAFFGQGTRLTVV.